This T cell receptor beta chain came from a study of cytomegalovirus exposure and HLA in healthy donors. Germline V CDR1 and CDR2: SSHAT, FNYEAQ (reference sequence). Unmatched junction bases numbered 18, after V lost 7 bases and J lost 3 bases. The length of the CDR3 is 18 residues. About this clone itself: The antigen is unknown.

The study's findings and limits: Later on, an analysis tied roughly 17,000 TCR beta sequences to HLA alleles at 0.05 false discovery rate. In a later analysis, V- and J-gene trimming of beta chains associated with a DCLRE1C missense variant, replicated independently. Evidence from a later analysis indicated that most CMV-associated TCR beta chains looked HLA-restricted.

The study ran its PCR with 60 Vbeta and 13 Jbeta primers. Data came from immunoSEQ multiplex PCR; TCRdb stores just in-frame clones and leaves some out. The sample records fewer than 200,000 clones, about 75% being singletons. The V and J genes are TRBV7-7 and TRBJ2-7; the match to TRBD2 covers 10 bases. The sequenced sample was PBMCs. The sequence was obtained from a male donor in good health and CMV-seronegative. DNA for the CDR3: TGTGCCAGCATTCTAGTAGGGGCTAGCGGGAGTATTAACTACGAGCAGTACTTC. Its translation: CASILVGASGSINYEQYF.